Below, one T cell receptor (beta chain) is given with its context. The data originate from a study of cytomegalovirus exposure and HLA in healthy donors. This table comes from immunoSEQ multiplex PCR, and its TCRdb copy is limited to in-frame clones, with some not included. The top ten hold roughly 3% of the sample, which has 73,000 or so clones, roughly 93% seen once. From germline, CDR1 is WSHSY and CDR2 SAAADI. V lost 2 bases and J lost 5; bases outside the gene matches: 4. The CDR3 runs to 15 residues. The V gene is TRBV10-2, the J gene TRBJ2-2; 8 nucleotides align to TRBD2. Sequencing was performed on PBMCs. This receptor was taken from a woman aged 18-29 years in good health and CMV-seropositive. CDR3 nucleotide sequence: TGCGCCAGCAGTGAGCCAGCGGGGGCTACCGGGGAGCTGTTTTTT. This codes for CASSEPAGATGELFF.